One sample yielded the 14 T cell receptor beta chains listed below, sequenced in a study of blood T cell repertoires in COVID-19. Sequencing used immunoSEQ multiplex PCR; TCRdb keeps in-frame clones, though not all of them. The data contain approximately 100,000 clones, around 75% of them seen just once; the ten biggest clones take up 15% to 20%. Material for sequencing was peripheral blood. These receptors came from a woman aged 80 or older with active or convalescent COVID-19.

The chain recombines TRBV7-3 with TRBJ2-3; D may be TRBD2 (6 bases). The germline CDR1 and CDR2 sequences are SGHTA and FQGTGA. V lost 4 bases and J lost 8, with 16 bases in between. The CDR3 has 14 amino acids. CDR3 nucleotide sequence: TGTGCCAGCAGCTCCCTAGGGGTGGGGGGTACGCAGTATTTT. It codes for CASSSLGVGGTQYF.

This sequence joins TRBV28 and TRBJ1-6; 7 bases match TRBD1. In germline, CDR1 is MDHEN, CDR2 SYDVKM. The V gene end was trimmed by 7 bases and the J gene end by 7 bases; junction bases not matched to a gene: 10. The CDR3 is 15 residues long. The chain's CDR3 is CASNPSGTANSPLHF. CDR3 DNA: TGTGCCAGCAACCCTTCTGGGACAGCCAATTCACCCCTCCACTTT.

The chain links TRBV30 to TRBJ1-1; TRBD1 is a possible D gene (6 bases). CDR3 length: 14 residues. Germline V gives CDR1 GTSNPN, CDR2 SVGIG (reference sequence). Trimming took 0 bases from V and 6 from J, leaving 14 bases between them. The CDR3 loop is CAWSVSRGQSEAFF. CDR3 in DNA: TGTGCCTGGAGTGTAAGCAGGGGTCAATCTGAAGCTTTCTTT.

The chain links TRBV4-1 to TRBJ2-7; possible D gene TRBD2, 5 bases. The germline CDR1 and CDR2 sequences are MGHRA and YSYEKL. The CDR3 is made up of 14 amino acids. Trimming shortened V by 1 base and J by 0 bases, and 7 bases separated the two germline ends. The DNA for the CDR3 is TGCGCCAGCAGCCAAGCGGGATTCTCCTACGAGCAGTACTTC. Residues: CASSQAGFSYEQYF.

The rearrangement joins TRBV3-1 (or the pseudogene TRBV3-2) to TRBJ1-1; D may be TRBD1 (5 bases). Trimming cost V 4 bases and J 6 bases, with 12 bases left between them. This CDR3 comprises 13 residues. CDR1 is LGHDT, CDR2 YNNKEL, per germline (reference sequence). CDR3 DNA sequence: TGTGCCAGCAGCCGTCAGGGAGGGGCTGAAGCTTTCTTT. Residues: CASSRQGGAEAFF.

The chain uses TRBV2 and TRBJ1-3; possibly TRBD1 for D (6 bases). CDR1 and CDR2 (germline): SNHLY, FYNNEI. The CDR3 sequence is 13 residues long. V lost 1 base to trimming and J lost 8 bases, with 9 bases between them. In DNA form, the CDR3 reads TGTGCCAGCAGTGAAGTCAGGGGACACACCATATATTTT. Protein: CASSEVRGHTIYF.

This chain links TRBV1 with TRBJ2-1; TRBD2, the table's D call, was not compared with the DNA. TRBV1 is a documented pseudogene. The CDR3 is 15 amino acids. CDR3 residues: CTSSQLRGLPNEQFF. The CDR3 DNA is TGCACCAGCAGCCAACTCAGGGGACTACCCAATGAGCAGTTCTTC.

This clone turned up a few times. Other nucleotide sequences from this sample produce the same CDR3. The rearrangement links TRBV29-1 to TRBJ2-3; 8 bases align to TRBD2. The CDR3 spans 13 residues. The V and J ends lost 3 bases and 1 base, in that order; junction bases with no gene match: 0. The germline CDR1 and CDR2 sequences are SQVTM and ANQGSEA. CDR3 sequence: CSVDGGGTDTQYF. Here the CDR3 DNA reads TGCAGCGTTGACGGGGGGGGCACAGATACGCAGTATTTT.

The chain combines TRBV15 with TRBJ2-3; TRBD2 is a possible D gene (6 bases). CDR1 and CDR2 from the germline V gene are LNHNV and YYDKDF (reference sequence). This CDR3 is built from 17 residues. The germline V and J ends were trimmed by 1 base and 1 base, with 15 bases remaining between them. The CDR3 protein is CATSRAFTGTGTDTQYF. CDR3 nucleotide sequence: TGTGCCACCAGCAGAGCCTTCACCGGGACTGGCACAGATACGCAGTATTTT.

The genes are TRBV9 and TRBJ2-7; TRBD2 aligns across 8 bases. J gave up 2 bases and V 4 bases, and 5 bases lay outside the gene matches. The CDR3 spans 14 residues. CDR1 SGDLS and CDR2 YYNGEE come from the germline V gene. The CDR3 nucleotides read TGTGCCAGCAGCTTCACTAGCGGCACCTACGAGCAGTACTTC. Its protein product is CASSFTSGTYEQYF.

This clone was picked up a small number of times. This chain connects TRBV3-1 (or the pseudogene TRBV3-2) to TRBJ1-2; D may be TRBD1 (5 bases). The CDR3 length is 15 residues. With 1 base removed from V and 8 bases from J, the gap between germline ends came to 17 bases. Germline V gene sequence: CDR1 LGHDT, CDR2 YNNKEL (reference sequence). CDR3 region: CASSQGRKGTWGYTF. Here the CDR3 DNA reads TGTGCCAGCAGCCAAGGCCGGAAGGGGACTTGGGGCTACACCTTC.

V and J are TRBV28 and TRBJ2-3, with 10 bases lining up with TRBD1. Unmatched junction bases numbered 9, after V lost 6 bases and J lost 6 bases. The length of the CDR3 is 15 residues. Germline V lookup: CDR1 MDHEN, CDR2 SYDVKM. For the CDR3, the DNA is TGTGCCAGCAGGCGACAGGGGGCTCGGGTTGATACGCAGTATTTT. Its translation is CASRRQGARVDTQYF. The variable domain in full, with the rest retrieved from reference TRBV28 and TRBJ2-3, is DVKVTQSSRYLVKRTGEKVFLECVQDMDHENMFWYRQDPGLGLRLIYFSYDVKMKEKGDIPEGYSVSREKKERFSLILESASTNQTSMYLCASRRQGARVDTQYFGPGTRLTVL.

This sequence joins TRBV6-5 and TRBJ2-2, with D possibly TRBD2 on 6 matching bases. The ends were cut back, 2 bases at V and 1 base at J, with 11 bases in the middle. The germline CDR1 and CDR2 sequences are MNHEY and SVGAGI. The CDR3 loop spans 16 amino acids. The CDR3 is CASSYRRGMNTGELFF. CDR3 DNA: TGTGCCAGCAGTTACCGGCGCGGGATGAACACCGGGGAGCTGTTTTTT.

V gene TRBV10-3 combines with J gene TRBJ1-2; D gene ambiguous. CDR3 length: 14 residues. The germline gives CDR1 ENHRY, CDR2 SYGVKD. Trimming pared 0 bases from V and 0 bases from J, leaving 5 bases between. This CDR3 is CAISESRANYGYTF. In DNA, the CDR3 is TGTGCCATCAGTGAGTCCCGGGCTAACTATGGCTACACCTTC.